The rows below give T cell receptor beta chains drawn from one sample of a study of T cells in Graves' hyperthyroidism and ophthalmopathy. Each CDR3 protein gets one entry after TCRdb re-called the multiplex PCR reads with MiXCR. Of about 680,000 distinct CDR3 sequences in the sample, approximately 40% are singletons; the top ten hold roughly 30%. Sequencing was carried out using blood. The receptors were gathered from a woman aged 40 to 49 with Graves' hyperthyroidism. Each CDR3 is given with its conserved first and last residue. A D gene is named only where the DNA matches it firmly. Only part of the rows carry a size: once, few, many, or a class if the clone is expanded.

>TRBD2|TRBJ2-7|.|TRBV5-6
CASSLRLAGGPYGQYF
TGTGCCAGCAGCTTACGACTAGCGGGGGGGCCCTACGGGCAGTACTTC
>TRBD1|TRBJ2-6|.|TRBV20-1
CSATRDRGSGANVLTF
TGCAGTGCCACCCGTGACAGGGGCTCTGGGGCCAACGTCCTGACTTTC
>TRBD1|TRBJ1-6|many|TRBV7-9
CASSDGQGRSPLHF
TGTGCCAGCAGCGACGGACAGGGACGATCACCCCTCCACTTT
>.|TRBJ1-1|few|TRBV19
CASSIVTGGTEAFF
TGTGCCAGTAGTATAGTCACAGGCGGGACTGAAGCTTTCTTT
>.|TRBJ1-3|many|TRBV2
CASSVWTLSGNTIYF
TGTGCCAGCAGTGTATGGACCCTCTCTGGAAACACCATATATTTT
>.|TRBJ1-6|many|TRBV12-3/TRBV12-4
CASSLTASNSPLHF
TGTGCCAGCAGTTTGACAGCGAGTAATTCACCCCTCCACTTT
>.|TRBJ2-5|few|TRBV10-1
CASSEGWQETQCF
TGCGCCAGCAGTGAGGGGTGGCAAGAGACCCAGTGCTTC
>.|TRBJ2-6|many|TRBV10-3
CAIGTESGSGANVLTF
TGTGCCATCGGGACCGAGTCCGGCTCTGGGGCCAACGTCCTGACTTTC
>TRBD1|TRBJ1-6|many|TRBV5-6
CASSSPTGIRSPLHF
TGTGCCAGCAGCTCGCCGACAGGGATTCGTTCACCCCTCCACTTT
>.|TRBJ1-1|many|TRBV20-1
CSAREEGGTEAFF
TGCAGTGCTAGAGAGGAGGGAGGGACTGAAGCTTTCTTT
>TRBD1|TRBJ1-3|many|TRBV12-3/TRBV12-4
CASSRQGVSGNTIYF
TGTGCCAGCAGTAGACAGGGGGTCTCTGGAAACACCATATATTTT
>.|TRBJ1-5|.|TRBV20-1
CSARVIGTAINQPQHF
TGCAGTGCTAGAGTAATCGGAACAGCGATCAATCAGCCCCAGCATTTT
>.|TRBJ2-2|once|TRBV7-9
CASSPGGAGELFF
TGTGCCAGCAGCCCCGGTGGGGCAGGGGAGCTGTTTTTT
>TRBD1|TRBJ2-7|.|TRBV13
CASRRTGVRADEQYF
TGTGCCAGCAGACGGACAGGAGTGAGGGCGGACGAGCAGTACTTC
>.|TRBJ1-1|.|TRBV9
CASSATGSPLSEAFF
TGTGCCAGCAGCGCCACAGGGTCCCCCCTGAGTGAAGCTTTCTTT
>.|TRBJ1-5|.|TRBV24-1
CATSEDFSNQPQHF
TGTGCCACCAGTGAGGATTTTAGCAATCAGCCCCAGCATTTT
>.|TRBJ1-1|many|TRBV5-1
CASASGLNTEAFF
TGCGCCAGCGCATCAGGGTTGAACACTGAAGCTTTCTTT
>.|TRBJ1-6|.|TRBV5-1
CASSLFVLQEFSYNSPLHF
TGTGCCAGCAGCTTGTTTGTACTTCAAGAATTTTCCTATAATTCACCCCTCCACTTT
>.|TRBJ2-7|once|TRBV18
CASSPDRGLSGSGYEQYF
TGTGCCAGCTCACCGGACAGGGGTCTGAGCGGGAGTGGGTACGAGCAGTACTTC
>.|TRBJ1-4|.|TRBV7-2
CASSYRGSSEKLFF
TGTGCCAGCAGCTACCGGGGGAGTAGTGAAAAACTGTTTTTT
>TRBD1|TRBJ2-5|many|TRBV20-1
CSAAPQGAREETQYF
TGCAGTGCTGCCCCTCAGGGGGCGAGGGAAGAGACCCAGTACTTC
>.|TRBJ2-6|.|TRBV6-5
CASRMGASGANVLTF
TGTGCCAGCAGAATGGGCGCATCTGGGGCCAACGTCCTGACTTTC
>.|TRBJ1-4|.|TRBV11-2
CASSPGGEELFF
TGTGCCAGCAGCCCCGGGGGGGAGGAACTGTTTTTT
>.|TRBJ2-7|many|TRBV11-2
CASSSGTPRHEQYF
TGTGCCAGCAGCTCCGGGACGCCCAGGCACGAGCAGTACTTC
>.|TRBJ1-5|.|TRBV6-5
CASRRSYSNQPQHF
TGTGCCAGCAGACGGAGTTATAGCAATCAGCCCCAGCATTTT
>TRBD2|TRBJ2-2|few|TRBV7-3
CASSFFGTSGAGELFF
TGTGCCAGCAGCTTTTTCGGGACTAGCGGGGCCGGGGAGCTGTTTTTT
>TRBD1|TRBJ1-6|.|TRBV10-3
CASSEDRGVGSPLHF
TGTGCCAGCAGTGAGGACAGGGGAGTAGGGTCACCCCTCCACTTT